This TCR beta chain was obtained from a study of OX40 agonist ivuxolimab in advanced cancers. Study-wide results and limits: The CD4+ and CD8+ T cells in the blood had expanded clonally by week 6 at 0.1 to 3.0 mg/kg. Averaging showed that CD8+ T cells had more expanded clones than CD4+ did.

Concerning this clone: What it recognizes is unknown.

Germline V gene sequence: CDR1 MNHEY, CDR2 SMNVEV (reference sequence). This CDR3 contains 13 residues. Trimming stripped 5 bases from V and 3 bases from J, with 11 bases between. Repertoires were generated with immunoSEQ multiplex PCR, while TCRdb's copy carries only in-frame clones and drops some. The table records some 64,000 clones, roughly nine tenths of them present only once. The sequence was obtained from an adult with an advanced solid tumor such as melanoma, head and neck, liver or kidney cancer. The material was CD4+ or CD8+ T cells sorted from blood, obtained in a trial of the OX40 agonist ivuxolimab. The V and J genes are TRBV27 and TRBJ2-7; no firm D call. Written as DNA, the CDR3 is TGTGCCAGCAGTGAAGCCAGTTTCTACGAGCAGTACTTC. Its translation is CASSEASFYEQYF.